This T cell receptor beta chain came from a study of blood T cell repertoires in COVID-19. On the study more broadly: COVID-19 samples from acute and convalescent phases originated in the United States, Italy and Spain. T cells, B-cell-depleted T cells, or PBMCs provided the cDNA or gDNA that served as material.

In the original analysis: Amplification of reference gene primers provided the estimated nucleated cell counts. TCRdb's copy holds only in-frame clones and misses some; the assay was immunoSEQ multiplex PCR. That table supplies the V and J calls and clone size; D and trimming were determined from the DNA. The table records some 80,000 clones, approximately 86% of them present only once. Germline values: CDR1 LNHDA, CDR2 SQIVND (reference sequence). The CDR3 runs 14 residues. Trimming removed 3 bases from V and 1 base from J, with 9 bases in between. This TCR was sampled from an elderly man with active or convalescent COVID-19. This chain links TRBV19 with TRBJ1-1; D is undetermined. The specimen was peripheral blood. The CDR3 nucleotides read TGTGCCAGTAGTATGCGGGAAAGGAACACTGAAGCTTTCTTT. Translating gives CASSMRERNTEAFF.